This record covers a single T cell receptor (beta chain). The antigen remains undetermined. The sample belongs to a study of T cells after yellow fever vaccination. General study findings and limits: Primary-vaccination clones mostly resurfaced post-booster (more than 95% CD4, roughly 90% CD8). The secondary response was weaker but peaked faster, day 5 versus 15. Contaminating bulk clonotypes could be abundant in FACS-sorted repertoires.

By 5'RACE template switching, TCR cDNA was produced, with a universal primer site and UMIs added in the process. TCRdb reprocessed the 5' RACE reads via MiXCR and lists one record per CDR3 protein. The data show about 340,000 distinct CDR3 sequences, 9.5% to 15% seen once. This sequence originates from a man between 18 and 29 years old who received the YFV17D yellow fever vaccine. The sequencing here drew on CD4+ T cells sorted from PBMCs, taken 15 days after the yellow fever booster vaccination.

CDR3 bases: TGTGCCAGCAGCTTAGTTCAGGCGGGCTACGAGCAGTACTTC. This sequence encodes CASSLVQAGYEQYF. The chain couples TRBV7-8 to TRBJ2-7; D is perhaps TRBD2 (5 bases). Germline V gene lookup returns CDR1 SGHVS and CDR2 FQNEAQ. The CDR3 has 14 residues. The V end was cut by 1 base, the J end by 3 bases, with 10 bases between.